This T cell receptor beta chain was recorded in a study of blood T cell repertoires in COVID-19. Across the whole study: Acute and convalescent COVID-19 specimens originated in the United States, Italy and Spain.

V lost 5 bases, J lost 1 base, and 11 bases lay in between. This CDR3 spans 14 amino acids. Germline-derived CDR1 and CDR2 are SGHTA and FQGNSA. The repertoire was sequenced with immunoSEQ multiplex PCR; TCRdb's copy has only in-frame clones and lacks some. The data hold about 100,000 clones, with roughly 80% observed a single time. V is TRBV7-2 and J is TRBJ2-5; maybe TRBD2 (5 bases). The TCR sequence derives from a man between 65 and 85 years old with active or convalescent COVID-19. The sequencing sample was made of peripheral blood. CDR3 region: CASSRRRTQETQYF. The CDR3 DNA sequence: TGTGCCAGCAGCCGCCGGAGGACCCAAGAGACCCAGTACTTC.